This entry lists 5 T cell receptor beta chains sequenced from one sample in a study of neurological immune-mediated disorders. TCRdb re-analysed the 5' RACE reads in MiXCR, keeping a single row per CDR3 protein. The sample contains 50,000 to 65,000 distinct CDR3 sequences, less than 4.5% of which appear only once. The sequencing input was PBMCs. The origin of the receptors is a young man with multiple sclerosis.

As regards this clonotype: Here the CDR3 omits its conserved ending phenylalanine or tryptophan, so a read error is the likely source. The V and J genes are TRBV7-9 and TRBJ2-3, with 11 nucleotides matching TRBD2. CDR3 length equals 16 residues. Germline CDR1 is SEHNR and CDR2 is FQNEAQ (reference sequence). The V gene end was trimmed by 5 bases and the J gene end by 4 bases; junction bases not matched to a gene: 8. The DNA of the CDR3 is TGTGCCAGCAGCCCTCGACTAGCGGGAAGCGCAGATACGCAGTATAAT. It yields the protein CASSPRLAGSADTQYN.

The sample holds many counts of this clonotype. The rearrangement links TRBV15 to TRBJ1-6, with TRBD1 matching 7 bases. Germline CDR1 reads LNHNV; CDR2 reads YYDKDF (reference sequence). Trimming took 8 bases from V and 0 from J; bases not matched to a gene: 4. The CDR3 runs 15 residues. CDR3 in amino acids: CATARQGSYNSPLHF. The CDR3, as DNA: TGTGCCACCGCGCGACAGGGCTCCTATAATTCACCCCTCCACTTT.

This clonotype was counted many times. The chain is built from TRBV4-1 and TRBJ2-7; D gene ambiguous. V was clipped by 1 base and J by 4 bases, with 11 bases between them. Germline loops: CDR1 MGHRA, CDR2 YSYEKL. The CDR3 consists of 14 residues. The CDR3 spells CASSQGVDFYEQYF. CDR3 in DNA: TGCGCCAGCAGCCAAGGGGTAGATTTTTACGAGCAGTACTTC.

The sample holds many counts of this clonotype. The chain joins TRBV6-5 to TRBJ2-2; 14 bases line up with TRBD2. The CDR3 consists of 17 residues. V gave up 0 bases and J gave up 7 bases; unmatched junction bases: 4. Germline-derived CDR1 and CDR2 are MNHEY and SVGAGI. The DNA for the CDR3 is TGTGCCAGCAGTTACTCGGGGACTAGCGGGAGCGTCGGGGAGCTGTTTTTT. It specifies CASSYSGTSGSVGELFF.

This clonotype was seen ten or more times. The CDR3 here is CASSSGLAGPTDTQYF. DNA of the CDR3: TGCGCCAGCAGCTCCGGACTAGCGGGGCCCACAGATACGCAGTATTTT. The rearrangement uses TRBV5-1 and TRBJ2-3, with 12 bases aligning to TRBD2. J lost 2 bases, V lost 3 bases, and 4 bases had no gene match. The germline V gene has CDR1 SGHRS and CDR2 YFSETQ. The CDR3 covers 16 residues.